This T cell receptor beta chain was retrieved from a study of beta chain features in type 1 diabetes (dated by TCRdb to the late 2010s). With regard to the full study: No differences in mean age, gender distribution, total cell number or subset yield were found between patients and healthy donors. A total of roughly 100 million sorted cells were examined across all samples, and a strong correlation was observed between cell number per subset and RNA yield. The study compared the TCRB repertoires of sorted circulating CD4+ T cell subsets in recently diagnosed type 1 diabetes patients with those in matched healthy donors. Whereas all 30 or so donors provided naive and central memory subsets, regulatory and stem cell-like memory subsets were isolated from just 8 patients and about eight healthy donors. Points the paper makes about the study in general: The naive, central memory and regulatory TCRB repertoires appeared to resemble one another more closely among patients than among healthy donors. Type 1 diabetes patients showed a moderate but significant shortening of TCRB CDR3 length in all four CD4+ subsets. Because cDNA rather than genomic DNA was sequenced, highly expressing activated cells could have been over-represented, although no difference in activation and CD3 levels was found between groups. HLA sub-analyses involved small numbers of individuals, so any influence of HLA type on TCRB rearrangement remained unresolved. PCR may preferentially amplify shorter templates, but because patient and control samples were amplified and corrected together, any resulting skew would affect both groups equally. Fewer insertions and more nucleotide deletions at VDJ recombination sites were observed in patients with type 1 diabetes, implying thymic rearrangement abnormalities.

Each donor gave one peripheral blood draw, approximately 110 mL on average, collected into heparinised tubes. Using a panel that included CD45RO, CCR7, CD25, CD127, CD95 and CD27, naive, central memory, regulatory and stem cell-like memory CD4+ T cells were sorted on a BD FACSAria II. All sorted populations exceeded 95% purity. Right away, PBMCs were isolated by Lymphoprep density gradient centrifugation and were stained directly, with no culture step. To minimize batch effects, samples were stained and sorted in pairs, one healthy donor with one patient per experiment. All of the isolated RNA was reverse transcribed with the High Capacity cDNA Reverse Transcription Kit, so expressed TCRB transcripts were sequenced. Deep immunoSEQ sequencing was performed on naive, central memory and regulatory T cell samples, with an average of roughly 3.6 million total reads per sample. Sorted cells were lysed in RLT buffer, and RNA was extracted using DNase-treated RNeasy Micro or Mini kits according to cell number. To prevent cross-contamination, every cell subset was processed on its own, while patient and healthy donor samples were processed together. Using the immunoSEQ multiplex PCR, TCRB sequences were amplified from cDNA into 87-bp fragments spanning the CDR3 region. Sequencing of the amplicons was performed on the Illumina HiSeq platform. Per the original workflow: Synthetic template baselines were used to correct PCR bias computationally, reads within Hamming distance 2 were collapsed together, and singletons that could not be merged were discarded. Reads were aligned against IMGT so that V, D and J genes, CDR3 length and insertions or deletions at six rearrangement sites could be assigned. Within each subset, clonotype counts were normalized to sorted cell number, after which true diversity and Gini coefficients were computed with the tcR R package. The overlap coefficient, calculated on TCRB nucleotide sequences, was used to quantify repertoire sharing. The immuneACCESS repertoire file appears here via TCRdb, limited to in-frame rearrangements. These files lack a portion of the clones; in checked studies, under half of the deficit traces to unresolved V genes, and the cause of the others is not known. The DNA gave D and trimming, while V, J and clone size come from that table. The sample contains around 170,000 clones, about 9.1% of them found a single time. In total, the top ten clones hold 2% to 2.5% of the sample.

Deletion took 7 bases off V and 2 bases off J, with a span of 11 bases between the germline ends. Looking up the germline V gene yields CDR1 SNHLY and CDR2 FYNNEI. The CDR3 runs 13 residues from the cysteine to the phenylalanine. The only DNA kept is the CDR3, 39 bases in frame from the first base. This clone occurred a few times. Its binding antigen is unknown. Per-base quality was not reported, and no clone a single base away is much larger than it. The sample consisted of central memory CD4+ T cells from blood. The chain uses TRBV2 and TRBJ1-2; a weak D assignment points to TRBD1 (5 bases agree). This TCR was recovered from a young woman in good health. This receptor has the CDR3 CASTAGSNYGYTF. In nucleotide form, the sequence is TGTGCCAGCACCGCAGGGTCCAACTATGGCTACACCTTC.